The 23 T cell receptor beta chains in this list originate from one sample, sequenced in a study of shared clonotypes between healthy human individuals. Clones were sequenced by immunoSEQ multiplex PCR, and TCRdb holds only the in-frame ones, with some missing. The sample has 2.5 million or so clones; around nine tenths are singletons. The specimen sequenced was naive CD4+ T cells sorted from blood. Indicated subset: CD45RA+ positively selected. The receptors come from a man aged 18 to 29 in good health.

The rearrangement uses TRBV7-2 and TRBJ2-7; D is possibly TRBD2 (5 bases). Trimming stripped 5 bases from V and 2 bases from J, with 13 bases between. Per the germline V gene, CDR1 is SGHTA and CDR2 is FQGNSA. The CDR3 consists of 14 residues. CDR3 DNA sequence: TGTGCCAGCAGCCCACACGGGGTTCCCTACGAGCAGTACTTC. As protein: CASSPHGVPYEQYF.

This chain connects TRBV6-1 to TRBJ1-4; D is ambiguous. The CDR3 extends over 14 amino acids. Germline V lookup: CDR1 MNHNS, CDR2 SASEGT. V was trimmed by 4 bases and J by 3 bases, leaving 9 bases between them. The CDR3 DNA is TGTGCCAGCAGTGTGGCTGGGGCTAATGAAAAACTGTTTTTT. Its protein is CASSVAGANEKLFF.

This clone appeared once. V gene TRBV10-3 combines with J gene TRBJ1-1, with D tentatively TRBD1 (5 bases). The CDR3 length is 14 residues. Trimming removed 10 bases at V and 3 bases at J, with 18 bases between. In germline, CDR1 is ENHRY, CDR2 SYGVKD. The CDR3 sequence: CATSSGGADTEAFF. CDR3 nucleotides: TGTGCCACCTCATCGGGAGGGGCGGACACTGAAGCTTTCTTT.

The chain joins TRBV7-9 to TRBJ2-1, with 10 bases that match TRBD2. V shed 6 bases, J shed 8 bases, and the junction held 10 bases outside the gene matches. Germline lookup yields CDR1 SEHNR and CDR2 FQNEAQ (reference sequence). There are 15 residues in the CDR3. The CDR3 region has the DNA TGTGCCAGCAGATCGAGCGGGAGGGCGATCGATGAGCAGTTCTTC. The encoded protein is CASRSSGRAIDEQFF.

The rearrangement links TRBV28 to TRBJ2-7; D gene uncertain. The CDR3 covers 11 residues. Per the germline V gene, CDR1 is MDHEN and CDR2 is SYDVKM. Trimming took off 3 bases at V and 6 bases at J, with 6 bases between the two ends. The CDR3 region is CASSFRLEQYF. The DNA of the CDR3 is TGTGCCAGCAGTTTTAGGCTCGAGCAGTACTTC.

CDR3 loop: CASSQDGERNQPQHF. The CDR3 DNA follows: TGCGCCAGCAGCCAAGATGGAGAACGCAATCAGCCCCAGCATTTT. This chain joins TRBV4-1 and TRBJ1-5; D remains unclear. The CDR3 runs 15 residues. The germline V gene encodes CDR1 MGHRA and CDR2 YSYEKL. V dropped 0 bases and J dropped 2 bases, with 8 bases sitting between them.

The chain joins TRBV11-3 to TRBJ2-3, with D perhaps matching TRBD1 or TRBD2 (5 bases each). V lost 0 bases to trimming and J lost 6 bases, with 13 bases between them. Germline assignment: CDR1 SGHNT and CDR2 YENEEA. The length of the CDR3 is 15 residues. The CDR3 loop is CASSLEGRGDDTQYF. The DNA of the CDR3 is TGTGCCAGCAGCTTAGAGGGACGGGGCGACGATACGCAGTATTTT.

The chain uses TRBV5-4 and TRBJ1-4, with D maybe TRBD1 (6 bases). Germline-derived CDR1 and CDR2 are SGHNT and YYREEE (reference sequence). There are 13 residues in the CDR3. V was trimmed by 6 bases and J by 8 bases, leaving 14 bases between them. In nucleotides, the CDR3 is TGTGCCAGCACTAACAGGGCTGGAGAAAAACTGTTTTTT. It translates to CASTNRAGEKLFF.

The chain links TRBV19 to TRBJ2-7, with 11 positions matching TRBD1. CDR3 length equals 14 residues. CDR1 LNHDA and CDR2 SQIVND come from the germline V gene (reference sequence). V was pared by 7 bases and J by 7 bases, with 9 bases of the junction left unmatched. CDR3 in amino acids: CASTPGQGVREQYF. The CDR3 bases are TGTGCCAGTACCCCGGGACAGGGGGTGCGAGAGCAGTACTTC.

V and J are TRBV7-9 and TRBJ2-5, with 8 bases that match TRBD1. Germline values: CDR1 SEHNR, CDR2 FQNEAQ (reference sequence). Trimming cost V 7 bases and J 4 bases; bases outside gene matches: 17. This CDR3 contains 17 residues. The CDR3 DNA follows: TGTGCCAGCACCCACCAGAAGACGGACAGGGTGAGAGAGACCCAGTACTTC. Its translation: CASTHQKTDRVRETQYF.

This chain's CDR3 is CASSLLRDRGPGGANVLTF. For the CDR3, the DNA is TGTGCCAGCAGCCTACTCCGGGACAGGGGGCCTGGTGGGGCCAACGTCCTGACTTTC. The chain combines TRBV7-2 with TRBJ2-6; TRBD1 aligns across 12 bases. The germline gives CDR1 SGHTA, CDR2 FQGNSA. J was trimmed by 3 bases and V by 5 bases; bases with no gene match: 11. The CDR3 runs 19 residues.

The chain links TRBV7-2 to TRBJ2-5; D is perhaps TRBD2 (6 bases). Germline V lookup: CDR1 SGHTA, CDR2 FQGNSA. The CDR3 length is 14 residues. V was trimmed by 5 bases and J by 1 base, leaving 11 bases between them. Here the CDR3 DNA reads TGTGCCAGCAGCAAAGGCGGGGCCCAAGAGACCCAGTACTTC. Translated: CASSKGGAQETQYF.

The chain couples TRBV6-5 to TRBJ2-3, with unresolved D. V was shortened by 8 bases and J by 2 bases, with 11 bases between the two germline ends. Germline V gives CDR1 MNHEY, CDR2 SVGAGI. The CDR3 is 13 residues long. The CDR3 loop is CASGWADTDTQYF. CDR3 bases: TGTGCCAGCGGGTGGGCAGACACAGATACGCAGTATTTT.

V gene TRBV27 combines with J gene TRBJ2-7; no clear D gene. V was trimmed by 6 bases and J by 2 bases, leaving 20 bases between them. From germline, CDR1 is MNHEY and CDR2 SMNVEV (reference sequence). This CDR3 is 16 amino acids long. The CDR3 nucleotides are TGTGCCAGCAGCCTCCAAACCTTCGGCGCCGCCTACGAGCAGTACTTC. This translates into CASSLQTFGAAYEQYF.

The chain uses TRBV7-2 and TRBJ2-3; 9 bases fit TRBD1. Germline V gene lookup returns CDR1 SGHTA and CDR2 FQGNSA. V lost 1 base, J lost 1 base, and 3 bases stayed unmatched. CDR3 length equals 16 residues. The chain's CDR3 is CASSLGDRAGTDTQYF. The CDR3 DNA follows: TGTGCCAGCAGCTTAGGGGACAGGGCGGGCACAGATACGCAGTATTTT.

This clone was observed a single time. This chain links TRBV29-1 with TRBJ2-6, with D possibly TRBD2 on 5 matching bases. Germline assignment: CDR1 SQVTM and CDR2 ANQGSEA. This CDR3 is 15 amino acids long. V was trimmed by 6 bases and J by 4 bases, leaving 16 bases between them. CDR3 amino acids: CSVQNWESGANVLTF. The CDR3 bases are TGCAGCGTGCAAAACTGGGAGTCCGGGGCCAACGTCCTGACTTTC.

The chain uses TRBV5-1 and TRBJ2-3; the D gene is possibly TRBD2 (5 bases). The CDR3 sequence is 12 residues long. Deletions cut 3 bases from V and 5 bases from J, with 7 bases between. Looked up from germline, CDR1 is SGHRS and CDR2 is YFSETQ. The CDR3 DNA reads TGCGCCAGCAGCTGGGAGATAGATACGCAGTATTTT. As protein: CASSWEIDTQYF.

This sequence joins TRBV5-1 and TRBJ1-2; D might be TRBD1 (5 bases). This CDR3 spans 14 amino acids. V was shortened by 0 bases and J by 6 bases, with 12 bases between the two germline ends. Germline lookup yields CDR1 SGHRS and CDR2 YFSETQ. CDR3 loop: CASSLAVGGNGYTF. The CDR3 region has the DNA TGCGCCAGCAGCTTGGCGGTCGGGGGAAATGGCTACACCTTC.

The rearrangement links TRBV5-1 to TRBJ1-6; TRBD1 agrees at 10 bases. CDR3 size: 15 residues. CDR1 and CDR2 from the germline V gene are SGHRS and YFSETQ. The ends lost 2 bases at V and 9 bases at J; junction bases unmatched: 5. The CDR3 protein is CASSLTRDRGSPLHF. The DNA of the CDR3 is TGCGCCAGCAGCTTAACCCGGGACAGGGGTTCACCCCTCCACTTT.

The CDR3 is CASSLTPSGGQEQYF. CDR3 bases: TGTGCCAGCAGCTTAACCCCTAGCGGGGGGCAGGAGCAGTACTTC. The chain has TRBV7-3 and TRBJ2-7, with 11 bases fitting TRBD2. Germline-derived CDR1 and CDR2 are SGHTA and FQGTGA. The J segment lost 7 bases and the V segment lost 0 bases, leaving 5 bases of the junction unmatched. This CDR3 region has 15 residues.

The J gene is TRBJ2-5, the V gene TRBV5-4, with 7 bases matching TRBD1. The CDR3 is 15 residues long. Trimming removed 0 bases from V and 5 bases from J; junction bases left unmatched: 7. In germline, CDR1 is SGHNT, CDR2 YYREEE (reference sequence). The CDR3 coding sequence is TGTGCCAGCAGCTTGGGGGGGACAGTGAGGGAGACCCAGTACTTC. Protein sequence: CASSLGGTVRETQYF.

The sample holds one count of this clone. This chain uses TRBV27 with TRBJ2-3; perhaps TRBD2 as D (6 bases). Germline V lookup: CDR1 MNHEY, CDR2 SMNVEV (reference sequence). V lost 3 bases, J lost 2 bases, and 9 bases lay in between. This CDR3 is built from 14 residues. The DNA of the CDR3 is TGTGCCAGCAGTTTGGGGGGAACCACAGATACGCAGTATTTT. It is translated as CASSLGGTTDTQYF.

The chain employs TRBV30 and TRBJ2-7, with D possibly matching TRBD1 (6 bases). Germline V gives CDR1 GTSNPN, CDR2 SVGIG (reference sequence). This CDR3 is built from 14 residues. Trimming took off 0 bases at V and 1 base at J, with 10 bases between the two ends. The CDR3 protein is CAWSVSGASYEQYF. Here the CDR3 DNA reads TGTGCCTGGAGTGTTTCAGGGGCATCCTACGAGCAGTACTTC.